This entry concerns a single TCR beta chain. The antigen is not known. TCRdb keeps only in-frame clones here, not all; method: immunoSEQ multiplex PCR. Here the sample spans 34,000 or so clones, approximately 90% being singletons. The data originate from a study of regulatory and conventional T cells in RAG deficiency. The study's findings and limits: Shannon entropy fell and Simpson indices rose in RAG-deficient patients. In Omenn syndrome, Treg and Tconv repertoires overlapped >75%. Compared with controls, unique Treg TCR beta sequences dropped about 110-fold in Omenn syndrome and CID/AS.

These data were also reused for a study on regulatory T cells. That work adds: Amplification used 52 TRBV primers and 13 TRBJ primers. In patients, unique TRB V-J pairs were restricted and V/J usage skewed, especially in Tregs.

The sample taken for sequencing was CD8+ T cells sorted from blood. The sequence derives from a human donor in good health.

CDR3 sequence reads: CASSLAGRGTSYEQYF. The CDR3 DNA is TGTGCCAGCAGCTTAGCCGGCAGGGGGACTTCCTACGAGCAGTACTTC. This chain links TRBV13 with TRBJ2-7, with a tentative D call TRBD1 (7 bases). Trimming cost V 1 base and J 1 base, with 14 bases left between them. The CDR3 runs to 16 residues. Germline CDR1 PRHDT, CDR2 FYEKMQ (reference sequence).